This passage covers 22 T cell receptor beta chains from one sample sequenced in a study of OX40 agonist ivuxolimab in advanced cancers. The assay was immunoSEQ multiplex PCR, and TCRdb's table has in-frame clones only and misses some. The table lists 59,000 or so clones, approximately 79% of them singletons. The specimen comprised CD4+ or CD8+ T cells sorted from blood, sampled in a trial of the OX40 agonist ivuxolimab. These receptors were collected from an adult with an advanced solid tumor such as melanoma, head and neck, liver or kidney cancer.

This clone was seen ten or more times. The genes are TRBV28 and TRBJ1-2, with D uncertain. This CDR3 is built from 13 residues. The V and J ends lost 7 bases and 5 bases respectively, with 14 bases between them. CDR1 is MDHEN, CDR2 SYDVKM, per germline. The CDR3 here is CASTLGYAYGYTF. The CDR3 bases are TGTGCCAGCACCCTCGGGTACGCTTATGGCTACACCTTC.

The table lists this clone with a count of one. The chain uses TRBV7-2 and TRBJ2-6; D gene uncertain. The CDR3 has 17 residues. Trimming shortened V by 1 base and J by 0 bases, and 10 bases separated the two germline ends. The germline CDR1 and CDR2 sequences are SGHTA and FQGNSA. The CDR3 loop reads CASSLVSLVSGANVLTF. As DNA, the CDR3 is TGTGCCAGCAGCTTAGTTAGCCTGGTCTCTGGGGCCAACGTCCTGACTTTC.

The V and J genes are TRBV7-9 and TRBJ2-7; D unclear. Germline V lookup: CDR1 SEHNR, CDR2 FQNEAQ (reference sequence). CDR3 length: 12 amino acids. V lost 2 bases, J lost 3 bases, and 5 bases lay in between. The CDR3 sequence: CASSLRVYEQYF. CDR3 coding DNA: TGTGCCAGCAGCTTAAGGGTCTACGAGCAGTACTTC.

The rearrangement uses TRBV9 and TRBJ2-2; unclear D gene. This CDR3 has 15 residues. Germline CDR1 is SGDLS and CDR2 is YYNGEE. V was pared by 1 base and J by 0 bases, with 7 bases between. For the CDR3, the DNA is TGTGCCAGCAGCGTACAGGCAACGAACACCGGGGAGCTGTTTTTT. Encoded protein: CASSVQATNTGELFF.

The rearrangement links TRBV7-2 to TRBJ2-7; TRBD2 aligns across 9 bases. Germline assignment: CDR1 SGHTA and CDR2 FQGNSA. The CDR3 runs to 15 residues. The junction had 5 bases not matched to a gene; V was cut back by 5 bases and J by 0 bases. The CDR3 loop reads CASSPSGGISYEQYF. CDR3 coding DNA: TGTGCCAGCAGCCCGAGCGGGGGGATCTCCTACGAGCAGTACTTC.

The table lists this clone with a few counts. The rearrangement uses TRBV5-1 and TRBJ1-2, with D hard to call. The CDR3 sequence is 15 residues long. Germline V gene data show CDR1 as SGHRS and CDR2 as YFSETQ. Deletions cut 0 bases from V and 0 bases from J, with 9 bases between. The chain's CDR3 is CASSLDASTNYGYTF. The CDR3 nucleotides read TGCGCCAGCAGCTTGGACGCCAGTACTAACTATGGCTACACCTTC.

The chain has TRBV29-1 and TRBJ1-1; 10 bases match TRBD1. Trimming cost V 3 bases and J 11 bases; bases outside gene matches: 12. Germline loops: CDR1 SQVTM, CDR2 ANQGSEA. This CDR3 has 14 amino acids. CDR3 region: CSVDPGQGNRRAFF. The CDR3 DNA reads TGCAGCGTTGATCCGGGACAGGGGAATCGTCGGGCTTTCTTT.

The chain has TRBV11-3 and TRBJ2-1, with a tentative D call TRBD2 (6 bases). CDR3 length: 12 amino acids. Per germline, CDR1 SGHNT and CDR2 YENEEA. Trimming took 1 base from V and 14 from J, leaving 12 bases between them. CDR3: CASSLGARREFF. The CDR3 DNA reads as TGTGCCAGCAGCTTAGGGGCAAGGAGGGAGTTCTTC.

This clone was seen a handful of times. The CDR3 coding sequence is TGTGCCAGTAGTACTTCTATAATCGCAGGGCAGCCCCAGCATTTT. It translates to CASSTSIIAGQPQHF. The J gene is TRBJ1-5, the V gene TRBV19, with a possible D match to TRBD1 (5 bases). The ends were cut back, 4 bases at V and 7 bases at J, with 17 bases in the middle. Germline V gene sequence: CDR1 LNHDA, CDR2 SQIVND (reference sequence). The CDR3 is 15 amino acids.

The V and J genes are TRBV30 and TRBJ1-2; D perhaps matches TRBD1 (5 bases). Trimming stripped 2 bases from V and 2 bases from J, with 6 bases between. Germline V gene sequence: CDR1 GTSNPN, CDR2 SVGIG (reference sequence). This CDR3 comprises 12 residues. CDR3 loop: CAWSRQNYGYTF. The CDR3, as DNA: TGTGCCTGGAGTAGACAGAACTATGGCTACACCTTC. Supplemented by reference TRBV30 and TRBJ1-2, the full variable domain reads SQTIHQWPATLVQPVGSPLSLECTVEGTSNPNLYWYRQAAGRGLQLLFYSVGIGQISSEVPQNLSASRPQDRQFILSSKKLLLSDSGFYLCAWSRQNYGYTFGSGTRLTVV.

The chain combines TRBV29-1 with TRBJ1-2; D is unclear. The CDR3 sequence is 14 residues long. The germline gives CDR1 SQVTM, CDR2 ANQGSEA. Trimming removed 4 bases at V and 2 bases at J, with 14 bases between. The CDR3 reads CSVVQSGSNYGYTF. CDR3 nucleotide sequence: TGCAGCGTTGTACAGTCGGGGTCGAACTATGGCTACACCTTC.

The chain carries TRBV2 and TRBJ2-3; D is perhaps TRBD1 (5 bases). With 3 bases removed from V and 2 bases from J, the gap between germline ends came to 18 bases. Germline CDR1 SNHLY, CDR2 FYNNEI. The CDR3 loop spans 17 amino acids. Here the CDR3 DNA reads TGTGCCAGCAGTGAGCCTTTCAGGGTGGGTGACACAGATACGCAGTATTTT. Its translation is CASSEPFRVGDTDTQYF.

This chain connects TRBV7-2 to TRBJ2-3; D may be TRBD2 (6 bases). The CDR3 length is 14 residues. Trimming removed 5 bases from V and 4 bases from J, with 13 bases in between. Germline V gene data show CDR1 as SGHTA and CDR2 as FQGNSA. CDR3 loop: CASSRSRGADTQYF. The CDR3 DNA reads TGTGCCAGCAGCCGAAGCCGCGGGGCAGATACGCAGTATTTT. Using reference TRBV7-2 and TRBJ2-3 for the parts outside the CDR3, the full variable domain is GAGVSQSPSNKVTEKGKDVELRCDPISGHTALYWYRQSLGQGLEFLIYFQGNSAPDKSGLPSDRFSAERTGGSVSTLTIQRTQQEDSAVYLCASSRSRGADTQYFGPGTRLTVL.

This clone showed up just a few times. The chain recombines TRBV6-5 with TRBJ2-3; D not certain. Germline lookup yields CDR1 MNHEY and CDR2 SVGAGI. The CDR3 has 12 residues. With 6 bases removed from V and 7 bases from J, the gap between germline ends came to 11 bases. CDR3 in DNA: TGTGCCAGCAGCCCGACTGGGAATACGCAGTATTTT. Its translation: CASSPTGNTQYF.

The chain employs TRBV7-8 and TRBJ2-5; D gene ambiguous. There are 12 residues in the CDR3. Germline V gene data show CDR1 as SGHVS and CDR2 as FQNEAQ. V gave up 3 bases and J gave up 4 bases, with 6 bases separating them. For the CDR3, the DNA is TGTGCCAGCAGCTTTCCTGGAGAGACCCAGTACTTC. It translates to CASSFPGETQYF.

J is TRBJ1-2 and V is TRBV21-1; the table gives TRBD1 as D, unverified against the DNA. TRBV21-1 is shown as a pseudogene. This CDR3 has 16 residues. CDR3 protein: CASSKALTDSNYGYTF. CDR3 in DNA: TGTGCCAGCAGCAAAGCGCTAACGGACAGTAACTATGGCTACACCTTC.

CDR3 in DNA: TGCGCCAGCAGCTTGGCGGACAGCTCTGGGGCCAACGTCCTGACTTTC. It specifies CASSLADSSGANVLTF. J is TRBJ2-6 and V is TRBV5-1; tentative D call: TRBD1 (6 bases). Per the germline V gene, CDR1 is SGHRS and CDR2 is YFSETQ. V was trimmed by 0 bases and J by 0 bases, leaving 7 bases between them. The CDR3 is 16 amino acids.

The V gene is TRBV9, the J gene TRBJ2-2, with D tentatively TRBD1 or TRBD2 (5 bases each). Trimming removed 5 bases from V and 1 base from J, with 18 bases in between. CDR3 length: 17 amino acids. From germline, CDR1 is SGDLS and CDR2 YYNGEE. The CDR3 DNA reads TGTGCCAGCAGTTCAAACCCGGGGCGCCGGAACACCGGGGAGCTGTTTTTT. Its protein product is CASSSNPGRRNTGELFF.

The rearrangement links TRBV9 to TRBJ1-2, with 7 bases fitting TRBD1. The V segment lost 7 bases and the J segment 3 bases; nucleotides outside the gene matches: 0. The CDR3 runs to 11 residues. Per germline, CDR1 SGDLS and CDR2 YYNGEE. CDR3 in DNA: TGTGCCAGCCAGGGGGACTATGGCTACACCTTC. Protein product: CASQGDYGYTF.

The genes are TRBV27 and TRBJ2-2; TRBD1 is a possible D gene (6 bases). The V end lost 3 bases, the J end lost 4 bases, and 24 bases lay between the germline ends. Germline V CDR1 and CDR2: MNHEY, SMNVEV (reference sequence). The CDR3 length is 19 residues. The CDR3 region is CASSFRWNRDPRGTGELFF. The DNA for the CDR3 is TGTGCCAGCAGTTTTAGGTGGAACAGGGACCCTCGAGGCACCGGGGAGCTGTTTTTT.

This clone occurred once. J is TRBJ2-5 and V is TRBV13, with D tentatively TRBD2 (5 bases). The CDR3 consists of 15 residues. With 1 base removed from V and 4 bases from J, the gap between germline ends came to 13 bases. Germline lookup yields CDR1 PRHDT and CDR2 FYEKMQ (reference sequence). The CDR3 spells CASSLDRGSGETQYF. Written as DNA, the CDR3 is TGTGCCAGCAGCTTAGATCGGGGAAGTGGAGAGACCCAGTACTTC.

This chain connects TRBV5-6 to TRBJ1-6; D not resolved. CDR1 and CDR2 (germline): SGHDT, YYEEEE. V was shortened by 1 base and J by 9 bases, with 8 bases between the two germline ends. The CDR3 totals 13 residues. The CDR3 spells CASSLNGPSPLHF. CDR3 sequence (DNA): TGTGCCAGCAGCTTGAACGGTCCTTCACCCCTCCACTTT.